This T cell receptor beta chain was observed in a study of early T cells in non-severe SARS-CoV-2 infection. Study as a whole: Chains were unpaired, as sequencing was done on bulk RNA from unsorted whole blood.

Study-wide points: VDJdb-based annotation leaned toward anti-spike CD8 responses and missed private and CD4 specificities.

Unique molecular identifier tags were affixed to discrete cDNA molecules. TCRdb called the 5' RACE reads again in MiXCR, with one record for every CDR3 protein. Of 80,000 to 100,000 distinct CDR3 sequences in the sample, over 13% were seen once. Trimming shortened V by 5 bases and J by 2 bases, and 13 bases separated the two germline ends. Per the germline V gene, CDR1 is MNHNS and CDR2 is SASEGT. The CDR3 spans 14 residues. A word on this clonotype: Its target is not known.

The origin of this receptor is an adult who was a healthcare worker with PCR-confirmed SARS-CoV-2 infection or an uninfected control (not recorded which). The sequenced sample consisted of whole blood. The chain combines TRBV6-1 with TRBJ2-7; D may be TRBD1 or TRBD2 (5 bases each). CDR3 bases: TGTGCCAGCAGTCTCAACGGGACCCCCTACGAGCAGTACTTC. Its protein is CASSLNGTPYEQYF.